The clone carrying this TCR beta chain was observed a few times. J was trimmed by 4 bases and V by 5 bases; bases with no gene match: 11. The CDR3 spans 16 residues. Per the germline V gene, CDR1 is SGHAT and CDR2 is FQNNGV. Time point specified: baseline, week 1 (first vaccination visit). Noted treatment: pre-vaccination baseline after standard-of-care therapy. This record belongs to a study of a mutant IDH1 vaccine in newly diagnosed glioma. On the study more broadly: Previous treatment comprised radiotherapy, temozolomide, or both, mostly both.

Sequenced by immunoSEQ multiplex PCR; TCRdb stores in-frame clones only, minus some. Of about 67,000 clones listed, around four fifths are singletons. The chain has TRBV11-2 and TRBJ2-1; 7 bases fit TRBD1. This specimen was peripheral blood mononuclear cells (PBMCs), taken from a glioma patient treated with radiotherapy, temozolomide or both. This TCR came from a woman under 30 with glioma. Some clones in this sample may be carry-over from other donors' samples. CDR3 sequence reads: CASSLNPGTEYNEQFF. For the CDR3, the DNA is TGTGCCAGCAGCCTCAACCCCGGGACAGAGTACAATGAGCAGTTCTTC. Full variable domain (remainder filled in from reference TRBV11-2 and TRBJ2-1): EAGVAQSPRYKIIEKRQSVAFWCNPISGHATLYWYQQILGQGPKLLIQFQNNGVVDDSQLPKDRFSAERLKGVDSTLKIQPAKLEDSAVYLCASSLNPGTEYNEQFFGPGTRLTVL.